The 13 T cell receptor beta chains below come from one sample, sequenced in a study of T cell changes during pregnancy in multiple sclerosis. Generated by immunoSEQ multiplex PCR, the TCRdb table keeps only in-frame clones and is missing some. The sample consists of roughly 80,000 clones, roughly nine tenths of them appearing once. The specimen comprised peripheral blood, sampled before pregnancy. The source of these receptors is a female donor with multiple sclerosis, enrolled in a pregnancy study.

This chain uses TRBV9 with TRBJ1-1; D might be TRBD1 (6 bases). The CDR3 is made up of 15 amino acids. Trimming shortened V by 0 bases and J by 1 base, and 10 bases separated the two germline ends. Germline V CDR1 and CDR2: SGDLS, YYNGEE. The CDR3 sequence is CASSVEGGKNTEAFF. The CDR3 coding sequence is TGTGCCAGCAGCGTAGAGGGGGGGAAGAACACTGAAGCTTTCTTT. Combining the CDR3 with reference TRBV9 and TRBJ1-1 gives the whole variable domain DSGVTQTPKHLITATGQRVTLRCSPRSGDLSVYWYQQSLDQGLQFLIQYYNGEERAKGNILERFSAQQFPDLHSELNLSSLELGDSALYFCASSVEGGKNTEAFFGQGTRLTVV.

The chain employs TRBV10-3 and TRBJ1-6, with D unresolved. CDR3 length: 13 residues. Between the trimmed V and J ends, which lost 10 bases and 5 bases, there was a span of 12 bases. Germline lookup yields CDR1 ENHRY and CDR2 SYGVKD. The CDR3 sequence is CATGTSDNSPLHF. DNA for the CDR3: TGTGCCACAGGAACTTCGGATAATTCACCCCTCCACTTT.

The chain joins TRBV2 to TRBJ1-2; possible D gene TRBD1, 5 bases. Germline lookup yields CDR1 SNHLY and CDR2 FYNNEI. V lost 7 bases to trimming and J lost 6 bases, with 9 bases between them. CDR3 length: 11 amino acids. CDR3 DNA: TGTGCCAGCAAGACAGTTAATGGCTACACCTTC. Protein: CASKTVNGYTF. The full variable domain, completed using reference TRBV2 and TRBJ1-2, is EPEVTQTPSHQVTQMGQEVILRCVPISNHLYFYWYRQILGQKVEFLVSFYNNEISEKSEIFDDQFSVERPDGSNFTLKIRSTKLEDSAMYFCASKTVNGYTFGSGTRLTVV.

The V call is TRBV11-1, the J call TRBJ2-7, with D maybe TRBD1 (6 bases). The CDR3 runs to 15 residues. V gave up 4 bases and J gave up 4 bases, with 17 bases separating them. Germline V CDR1 and CDR2: SGHAT, FQDESV (reference sequence). In nucleotides, the CDR3 is TGTGCCAGCAGCTACCGCGGACAGTCAATGTACGAGCAGTACTTC. This encodes CASSYRGQSMYEQYF. The entire variable domain, with the rest obtained from reference TRBV11-1 and TRBJ2-7, is as follows: EAEVAQSPRYKITEKSQAVAFWCDPISGHATLYWYRQILGQGPELLVQFQDESVVDDSQLPKDRFSAERLKGVDSTLKIQPAELGDSAMYLCASSYRGQSMYEQYFGPGTRLTVT.

The rearrangement links TRBV18 to TRBJ1-2, with 7 bases fitting TRBD1. Germline CDR1 reads KGHSH; CDR2 reads LQKENI. The V segment lost 2 bases and the J segment 0 bases; nucleotides outside the gene matches: 6. CDR3 size: 16 residues. The CDR3 is CASSPMTGTANYGYTF. The CDR3 DNA reads TGTGCCAGCTCACCAATGACAGGGACGGCTAACTATGGCTACACCTTC.

V gene TRBV19 combines with J gene TRBJ1-1; tentatively, D is TRBD1 (6 bases). The V end lost 5 bases, the J end lost 8 bases, and 15 bases lay between the germline ends. CDR1 is LNHDA, CDR2 SQIVND, per germline (reference sequence). The CDR3 has 13 amino acids. CDR3 protein: CASSSFRGAEAFF. DNA for the CDR3: TGTGCCAGTAGTTCCTTCAGGGGTGCGGAAGCTTTCTTT.

The chain joins TRBV9 to TRBJ2-3, with D possibly TRBD1 on 5 matching bases. This CDR3 is built from 15 residues. V was pared by 3 bases and J by 0 bases, with 11 bases between. Germline V gene lookup returns CDR1 SGDLS and CDR2 YYNGEE. The CDR3 is CASSASGSSTDTQYF. The CDR3 DNA reads TGTGCCAGCAGCGCCTCAGGGTCTAGCACAGATACGCAGTATTTT.

This sequence joins TRBV20-1 and TRBJ2-7; D uncertain. V was pared by 5 bases and J by 4 bases, with 6 bases between. Germline assignment: CDR1 DFQATT and CDR2 SNEGSKA (reference sequence). The CDR3 extends over 10 amino acids. CDR3 amino acids: CSAGNYEQYF. In DNA, the CDR3 is TGCAGTGCTGGCAATTACGAGCAGTACTTC.

The rearrangement joins TRBV19 to TRBJ2-6, with D possibly matching TRBD1 (6 bases). Per the germline V gene, CDR1 is LNHDA and CDR2 is SQIVND (reference sequence). The CDR3 runs 15 residues. V lost 10 bases, J lost 4 bases, and 17 bases lay in between. The CDR3 here is CATLQRGTGANVLTF. The CDR3 DNA sequence: TGTGCCACCCTCCAGAGGGGGACCGGGGCCAACGTCCTGACTTTC.

The genes are TRBV5-6 and TRBJ1-1; TRBD1 matches 7 bases. Trimming at V came to 4 bases and at J to 5 bases, leaving 8 bases not matched to a gene. Germline lookup yields CDR1 SGHDT and CDR2 YYEEEE. The length of the CDR3 is 14 residues. The CDR3 protein is CASSTMTGWTEAFF. As DNA, the CDR3 is TGTGCCAGCAGCACTATGACAGGGTGGACTGAAGCTTTCTTT.

The V and J genes are TRBV6-1 and TRBJ2-7; TRBD1 matches 8 bases. Germline CDR1 MNHNS, CDR2 SASEGT. The CDR3 covers 14 residues. J lost 0 bases, V lost 5 bases, and 3 bases had no gene match. The CDR3 nucleotides read TGTGCCAGCAGTAAGACAGGGGCCTCCTACGAGCAGTACTTC. Its translation is CASSKTGASYEQYF.

The chain couples TRBV7-3 to TRBJ1-2, with D possibly matching TRBD1 (5 bases). The germline V gene has CDR1 SGHTA and CDR2 FQGTGA. Trimming removed 2 bases from V and 7 bases from J, with 11 bases in between. The CDR3 is made up of 13 amino acids. The CDR3 region has the DNA TGTGCCAGCAGCTTATCAGGGCTGCGTGGCTACACCTTC. Amino acid sequence: CASSLSGLRGYTF.

This chain joins TRBV19 and TRBJ1-2; no firm D call. The length of the CDR3 is 11 residues. The germline CDR1 and CDR2 sequences are LNHDA and SQIVND (reference sequence). Trimming cost V 7 bases and J 2 bases, with 5 bases left between them. CDR3 loop: CASNWNYGYTF. The CDR3 region has the DNA TGTGCCAGTAACTGGAACTATGGCTACACCTTC.